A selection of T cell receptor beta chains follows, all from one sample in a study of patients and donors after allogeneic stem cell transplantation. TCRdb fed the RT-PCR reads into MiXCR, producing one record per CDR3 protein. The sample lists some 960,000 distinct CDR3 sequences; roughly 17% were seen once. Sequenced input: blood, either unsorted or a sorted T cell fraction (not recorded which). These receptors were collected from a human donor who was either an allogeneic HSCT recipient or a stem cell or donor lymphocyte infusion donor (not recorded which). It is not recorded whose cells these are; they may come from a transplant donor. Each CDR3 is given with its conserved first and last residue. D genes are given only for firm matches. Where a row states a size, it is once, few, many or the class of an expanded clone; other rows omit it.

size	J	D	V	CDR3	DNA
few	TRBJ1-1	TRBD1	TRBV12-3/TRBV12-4	CANKIQGVNTEAFF	TGTGCCAACAAGATCCAGGGGGTGAACACTGAAGCTTTCTTT
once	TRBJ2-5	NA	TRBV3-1	CASGTRETQYF	TGTGCCAGCGGGACCCGGGAGACCCAGTACTTC
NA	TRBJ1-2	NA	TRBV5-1	CASSPRFRGHQDGYTF	TGCGCCAGCAGCCCGCGCTTCCGGGGCCATCAGGATGGCTACACCTTC
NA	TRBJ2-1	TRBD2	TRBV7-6	CASSFSGTSGGLYNEQFF	TGTGCCAGCAGCTTTTCTGGGACTAGTGGAGGACTATACAATGAGCAGTTCTTC
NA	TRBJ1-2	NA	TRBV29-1	CSVENRGRDSYGYTF	TGCAGCGTCGAAAATCGAGGCAGGGACTCCTATGGCTACACCTTC
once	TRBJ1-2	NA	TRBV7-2	CASSLFPRSDYGYTF	TGTGCCAGCAGCTTATTCCCAAGGTCGGACTATGGCTACACCTTC
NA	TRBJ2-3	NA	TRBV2	CASLRGQSDTQYF	TGTGCCAGCCTCCGGGGGCAGTCAGATACGCAGTATTTT
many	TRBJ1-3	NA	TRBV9	CASSGTEGNTIYF	TGTGCCAGCAGCGGTACGGAAGGAAACACCATATATTTT
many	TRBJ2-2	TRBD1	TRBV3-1	CASSSRDRDGELFF	TGTGCCAGCAGCAGCCGGGACAGGGACGGGGAGCTGTTTTTT
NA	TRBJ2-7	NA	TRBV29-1	CSVEGSTSYEQYF	TGCAGCGTTGAAGGGAGCACCTCCTACGAGCAGTACTTC
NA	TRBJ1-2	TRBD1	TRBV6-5	CASSYWDRGRSGYTF	TGTGCCAGCAGTTACTGGGACAGGGGGCGATCTGGCTACACCTTC
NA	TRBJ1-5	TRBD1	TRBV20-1	CSARGRDRGDNQPQHF	TGCAGTGCTAGAGGCCGGGACAGGGGGGACAATCAGCCCCAGCATTTT
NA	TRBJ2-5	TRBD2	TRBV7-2	CASSSLRGGAEPQYF	TGTGCCAGCAGCTCCCTTCGGGGGGGCGCGGAGCCCCAGTACTTC
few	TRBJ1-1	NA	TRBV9	CASSVGQGRKGDTEAFF	TGTGCCAGCAGCGTAGGTCAGGGTAGGAAGGGCGACACTGAAGCTTTCTTT
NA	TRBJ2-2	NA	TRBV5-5	CASSFSWGTGELFF	TGTGCCAGCAGCTTCTCCTGGGGGACCGGGGAGCTGTTTTTT
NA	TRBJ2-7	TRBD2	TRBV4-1	CASSQVLAGSGQYF	TGCGCCAGCAGCCAAGTACTAGCGGGATCCGGGCAGTACTTC
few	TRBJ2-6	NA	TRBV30	CAWSGISGANVLTF	TGTGCCTGGAGCGGGATCTCTGGGGCCAACGTCCTGACTTTC
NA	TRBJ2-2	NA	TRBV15	CATSRDGGRLGELFF	TGTGCCACCAGCAGAGATGGGGGTCGTCTCGGGGAGCTGTTTTTT
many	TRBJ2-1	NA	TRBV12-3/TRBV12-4	CASSFVGGPHNEQFF	TGTGCCAGCAGTTTCGTGGGGGGGCCCCACAATGAGCAGTTCTTC
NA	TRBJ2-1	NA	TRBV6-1	CASSVGKSYNEQFF	TGTGCCAGCAGTGTAGGGAAATCCTACAATGAGCAGTTCTTC
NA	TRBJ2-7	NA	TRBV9	CASSGQGHEQYF	TGTGCCAGCAGCGGGCAGGGTCACGAGCAGTACTTC
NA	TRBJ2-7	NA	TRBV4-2	CASSQEGSANSYEQYF	TGTGCCAGCAGCCAAGAAGGGTCCGCAAATTCCTACGAGCAGTACTTC
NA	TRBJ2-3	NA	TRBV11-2	CASSLVGRRGDRNTDTQYF	TGTGCCAGCAGCTTAGTCGGTCGGCGGGGGGACAGAAACACAGATACGCAGTATTTT
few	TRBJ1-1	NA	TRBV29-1	CSGSQGGGTEAFF	TGCAGCGGCTCACAGGGAGGGGGCACTGAAGCTTTCTTT
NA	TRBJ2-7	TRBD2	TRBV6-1	CASSTSGVTYEQYF	TGTGCCAGCAGCACTAGCGGAGTCACCTACGAGCAGTACTTC
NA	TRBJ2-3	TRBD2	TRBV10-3	CAISDTSGPSTDTQYF	TGTGCCATCAGTGATACTAGCGGACCGAGCACAGATACGCAGTATTTT
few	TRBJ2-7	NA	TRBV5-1	CASSSPQRSEQYF	TGCGCCAGCAGTTCGCCCCAGAGGAGCGAGCAGTACTTC
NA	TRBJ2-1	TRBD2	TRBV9	CASSGLARSYNEQFF	TGTGCCAGCAGCGGACTAGCGCGGTCCTACAATGAGCAGTTCTTC
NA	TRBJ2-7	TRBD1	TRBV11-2	CASSVGTGVADEQYF	TGTGCCAGCAGCGTAGGGACAGGGGTTGCAGACGAGCAGTACTTC
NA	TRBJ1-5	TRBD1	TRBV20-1	CSASDRRLNQPQHF	TGCAGTGCTTCGGACAGGCGGTTAAATCAGCCCCAGCATTTT
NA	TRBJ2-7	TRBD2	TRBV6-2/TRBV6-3	CASSGRLAGDPYEQYF	TGTGCCAGCAGTGGGAGACTAGCGGGAGACCCCTACGAGCAGTACTTC
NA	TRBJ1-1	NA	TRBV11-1	CASSVGHQNTEAFF	TGTGCCAGCAGCGTGGGACACCAGAACACTGAAGCTTTCTTT
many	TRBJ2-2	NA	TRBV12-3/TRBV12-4	CASRTTVSNTGELFF	TGTGCCAGCAGGACGACGGTCTCGAACACCGGGGAGCTGTTTTTT
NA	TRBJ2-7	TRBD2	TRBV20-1	CSASPPSGYEQYF	TGCAGTGCTAGTCCCCCTAGCGGCTACGAGCAGTACTTC
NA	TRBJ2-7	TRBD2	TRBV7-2	CASSITTTSGITYEQYF	TGTGCCAGCAGCATAACCACGACTAGCGGGATCACCTACGAGCAGTACTTC
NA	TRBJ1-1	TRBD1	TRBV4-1	CASSQLPGTGTEAFF	TGCGCCAGCAGCCAATTGCCCGGGACAGGCACTGAAGCTTTCTTT
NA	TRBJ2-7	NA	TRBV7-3	CASSLTAGRSEQYF	TGTGCCAGCAGCTTAACGGCGGGCAGGTCCGAGCAGTACTTC
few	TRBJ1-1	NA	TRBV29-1	CSVEGRNRFNVLGTEAFF	TGCAGCGTTGAAGGTCGAAACAGGTTTAACGTTCTCGGCACTGAAGCTTTCTTT
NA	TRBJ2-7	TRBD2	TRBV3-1	CASSPRTSGREQYF	TGTGCCAGCAGCCCCAGGACTAGCGGGAGGGAGCAGTACTTC
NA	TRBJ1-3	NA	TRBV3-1	CASSQGGANSGNTIYF	TGTGCCAGCAGCCAAGGGGGGGCCAACTCTGGAAACACCATATATTTT
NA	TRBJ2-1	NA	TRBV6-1	CASSPSSGTLSYNEQFF	TGTGCCAGCAGTCCATCCTCCGGGACACTCTCCTACAATGAGCAGTTCTTC
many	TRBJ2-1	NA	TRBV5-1	CASSLVTGVAYNEQFF	TGCGCCAGCAGCTTGGTTACCGGGGTCGCCTACAATGAGCAGTTCTTC
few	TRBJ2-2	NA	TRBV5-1	CASSLAHPNTGELFF	TGCGCCAGCAGCTTGGCACACCCGAACACCGGGGAGCTGTTTTTT
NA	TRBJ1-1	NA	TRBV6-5	CASSYRETVMNTEAFF	TGTGCCAGCAGTTACCGAGAAACAGTGATGAACACTGAAGCTTTCTTT
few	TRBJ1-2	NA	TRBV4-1	CASSPGRPGYGYTF	TGCGCCAGCAGCCCGGGACGGCCAGGCTATGGCTACACCTTC
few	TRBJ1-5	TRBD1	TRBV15	CATSSNTGGRLSQHF	TGTGCCACCAGCAGTAACACAGGGGGCAGGTTGTCCCAGCATTTT
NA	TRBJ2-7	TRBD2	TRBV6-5	CASSYSKPGLAGGTHEQYF	TGTGCCAGCAGTTACTCTAAACCCGGACTAGCGGGAGGGACTCACGAGCAGTACTTC
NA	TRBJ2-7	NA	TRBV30	CAWRNGFWEQYF	TGTGCCTGGAGAAACGGCTTTTGGGAGCAGTACTTC
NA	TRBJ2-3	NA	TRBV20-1	CSARVRDGGTDTQYF	TGCAGTGCTAGAGTAAGGGATGGGGGCACAGATACGCAGTATTTT
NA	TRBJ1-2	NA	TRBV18	CASSPNIQRHYGYTF	TGTGCCAGCTCACCGAATATACAGAGGCACTATGGCTACACCTTC
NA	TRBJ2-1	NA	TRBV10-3	CAISRQGGSSYNEQFF	TGTGCCATCAGCCGGCAAGGGGGTTCCTCCTACAATGAGCAGTTCTTC
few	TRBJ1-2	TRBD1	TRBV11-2	CASSPYADRGYGYTF	TGTGCCAGCAGCCCCTACGCTGACAGGGGGTATGGCTACACCTTC
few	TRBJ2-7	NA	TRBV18	CASSPFRGQADSYEQYF	TGTGCCAGCTCACCCTTTCGAGGTCAGGCTGACTCCTACGAGCAGTACTTC
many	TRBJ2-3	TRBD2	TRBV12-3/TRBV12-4	CASSLVLWMREGTNTQYF	TGTGCCAGCAGTTTAGTTTTATGGATGCGGGAGGGCACGAATACGCAGTATTTT